The present T cell receptor beta chain was sequenced within a study of beta chain features in type 1 diabetes (dated by TCRdb to about 2018). For context, the study as a whole: Patients and healthy donors did not differ in mean age, gender distribution, total cell number or subset yield. A total of roughly 100 million sorted cells were examined across all samples, and a strong correlation was observed between cell number per subset and RNA yield. In the study, recently diagnosed type 1 diabetes patients and matched healthy donors were compared on the TCRB repertoires of their sorted circulating CD4+ T cell subsets. Naive and central memory subsets were obtained from all 30 or so donors, but regulatory and stem cell-like memory subsets were isolated from only 8 patients and roughly eight healthy donors.

Each donor gave one peripheral blood draw, roughly 120 mL on average, collected into heparinised tubes. Naive, central memory, regulatory and stem cell-like memory CD4+ T cells were sorted on a BD FACSAria II using a panel including CD45RO, CCR7, CD25, CD127, CD95 and CD27. All sorted populations exceeded 98% purity. PBMCs were separated immediately by Lymphoprep density gradient centrifugation and were stained directly, without being cultured. To minimize batch effects, samples were stained and sorted in pairs, one healthy donor with one patient per experiment. The entire amount of isolated RNA was reverse transcribed using the High Capacity cDNA Reverse Transcription Kit, so the sequenced TCRB transcripts were expressed ones. Naive, central memory and regulatory T cell samples underwent deep immunoSEQ sequencing, averaging about 3.57 million total reads per sample. Sorted cells were lysed in RLT buffer, and RNA was extracted using DNase-treated RNeasy Micro or Mini kits according to cell number. Each cell subset was processed separately to prevent cross-contamination, with patient and healthy donor samples processed together. Using the immunoSEQ multiplex PCR, TCRB sequences were amplified from cDNA into 87-bp fragments spanning the CDR3 region. Sequencing of the amplicons was performed on the Illumina HiSeq platform. Per the original workflow: Synthetic template baselines were used to correct PCR bias computationally, reads within Hamming distance 2 were collapsed, and singletons that could not be merged were discarded. Reads were aligned against IMGT so that V, D and J genes, CDR3 length and insertions or deletions at six rearrangement sites could be assigned. Within each subset, clonotype counts were normalized to the number of sorted cells before true diversity and Gini coefficients were calculated with the tcR R package. The overlap coefficient, calculated on TCRB nucleotide sequences, was used to measure repertoire sharing. Out-of-frame TCRB sequences from naive cells were analyzed to stand in for the pre-selection repertoire. TCRdb mirrors the immuneACCESS table, restricted to in-frame sequences. Some clones are absent from its copies; in checked studies, under half trace to an unresolved V gene, and the reason for the others is unknown. V and J calls and clone size are those listed in that table; D and trimming were worked out from the DNA. For this sample the table gives over 700,000 clones, of which roughly 15% were detected only once. Of the sample, 0.02% to 0.03% falls within the top ten clones.

V drops 0 bases and J drops 5 bases, leaving 15 bases in between. As encoded in the germline V gene, CDR1 is LGHNA while CDR2 is YNFKEQ. The CDR3, cysteine through phenylalanine, is 16 amino acids long. CDR3 DNA is the only sequence kept; it has 48 bases, read in frame from the first base. In the case of this clone: This receptor's antigen is unknown. Base qualities are not provided; no much larger clone lies one nucleotide away.

On the study overall, not on this receptor specifically: Because cDNA rather than genomic DNA was sequenced, highly expressing activated cells could have been over-represented, although no difference in activation and CD3 levels was found between groups. At VDJ recombination sites, type 1 diabetes patients had fewer insertions and more deleted nucleotides, which implies abnormalities in thymic rearrangement. A moderate but significant shortening of TCRB CDR3 length was observed in type 1 diabetes patients in all four CD4+ subsets. HLA sub-analyses involved small numbers of individuals, so any influence of HLA type on TCRB rearrangement remained unresolved. Shorter templates might have been favored by PCR, but patient and control samples were amplified and corrected together, so both groups would have been affected equally by any skew. Naive, central memory and regulatory TCRB repertoires appeared to be more alike among patients than among healthy donors.

The receptor was isolated from a woman aged 18-29 years in good health. This chain is built from TRBV4-2 and TRBJ2-3, and the D gene may be TRBD2, 5 bases matching. The sequencing sample was made of naive CD4+ T cells from blood. This sample's cell subset or site label indicates: true naive CD4+ T cells. The bases are TGTGCCAGCAGCCAAGAGTCAGGCAAAGAGGGAGATACGCAGTATTTT. Its translation is CASSQESGKEGDTQYF.